Listed below are T cell receptor beta chains from one sample, sequenced in a study of blood T cell repertoires in COVID-19. The protocol was immunoSEQ multiplex PCR, while the TCRdb copy is restricted to in-frame clones and leaves out a portion. The sample shows 200,000 to 300,000 clones, about 84% of them seen only once. Sequenced sample: peripheral blood. The receptors were gathered from a woman of 80 years or more with COVID-19, enrolled during active disease. Both conserved end residues are part of each CDR3. D genes are given only for firm matches.

d_gene | j_gene | v_gene | CDR3aa
NA | TRBJ2-3 | TRBV10-3 | CAIAGLASTDTQYF
TRBD2 | TRBJ2-1 | TRBV6-5 | CASSYRTRIGEQFF
TRBD1 | TRBJ1-3 | TRBV30 | CASSTGERHTIYF
NA | TRBJ2-5 | TRBV18 | CASSQSSWETQYF
NA | TRBJ1-4 | TRBV28 | CASSFARATNEKLFF
NA | TRBJ2-2 | TRBV12-3/TRBV12-4 | CASSLTAGELFF
TRBD1 | TRBJ1-2 | TRBV5-6 | CASSFQGVYGYTF
TRBD1 | TRBJ1-5 | TRBV5-4 | CASSLTDRGDQPQHF
NA | TRBJ1-1 | TRBV4-2 | CASSLEAMNTEAFF
TRBD1 | TRBJ2-4 | TRBV24-1 | CATSASTGGEAKNIQYF
NA | TRBJ1-4 | TRBV14 | CASSPRVGSSATNEKLFF
TRBD1 | TRBJ1-5 | TRBV6-2/TRBV6-3 | CASSYLTGTGLVGNQPQHF
NA | TRBJ2-7 | TRBV19 | CASRSDFSYEQYF
TRBD2 | TRBJ2-3 | TRBV29-1 | CSVARWVAGTDTQYF
NA | TRBJ1-1 | TRBV4-1 | CASSPLFGVRGTEAFF
TRBD2 | TRBJ2-1 | TRBV5-6 | CASSLLTSVLSYNEQFF
TRBD2 | TRBJ2-2 | TRBV6-6 | CASRPSGNTGELFF
TRBD1 | TRBJ2-1 | TRBV20-1 | CSASPRTGAPNEQFF
TRBD1 | TRBJ1-1 | TRBV6-5 | CASRWTGGNTEAFF
TRBD2 | TRBJ2-2 | TRBV30 | CAWRPSGGAGTGELFF
TRBD2 | TRBJ2-1 | TRBV6-2/TRBV6-3 | CASSYEAGVYNEQFF
NA | TRBJ2-5 | TRBV7-9 | CAGLAGETQYF
NA | TRBJ2-7 | TRBV27 | CASSPLRTAPSYEQYF
TRBD1 | TRBJ2-7 | TRBV2 | CASIRDRFSYEQYF
NA | TRBJ1-2 | TRBV10-2 | CASRAQGLHGYTF
NA | TRBJ2-6 | TRBV5-1 | CASSFQGSGANVLTF